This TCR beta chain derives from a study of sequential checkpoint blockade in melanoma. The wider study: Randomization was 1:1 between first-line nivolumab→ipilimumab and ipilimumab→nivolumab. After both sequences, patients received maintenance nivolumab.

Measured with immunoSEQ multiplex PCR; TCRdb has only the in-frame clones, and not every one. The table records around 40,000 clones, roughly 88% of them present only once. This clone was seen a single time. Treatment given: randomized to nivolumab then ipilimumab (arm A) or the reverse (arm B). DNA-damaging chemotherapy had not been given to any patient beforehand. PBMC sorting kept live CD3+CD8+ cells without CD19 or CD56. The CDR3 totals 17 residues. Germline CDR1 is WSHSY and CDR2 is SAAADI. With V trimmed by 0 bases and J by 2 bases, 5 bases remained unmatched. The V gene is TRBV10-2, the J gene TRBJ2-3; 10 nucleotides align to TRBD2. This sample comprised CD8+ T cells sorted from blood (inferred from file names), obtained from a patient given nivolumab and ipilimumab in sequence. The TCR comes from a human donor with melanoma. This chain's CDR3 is CASSESIAGGTTDTQYF. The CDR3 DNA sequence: TGCGCCAGCAGTGAGTCTATAGCGGGAGGTACCACAGATACGCAGTATTTT.